Sequencing of this T cell receptor (beta chain) was carried out in a study of blood T cell repertoires in COVID-19 (dated by TCRdb to the early 2020s). Turning to the overall study: Samples covering the acute and convalescent phases of COVID-19 were provided by collaborators in the United States, Italy and Spain. The repertoires were made available in a free public database intended to serve as a resource for research on the immune response to SARS-CoV-2. Subjects who had been exposed to COVID-19, were actively infected with it, or had recovered from it provided the deeply sampled blood TCRbeta repertoires that made up the dataset. Where available, HLA class I and class II types were obtained from metadata supplied by the sample provider rather than from assay-based typing. Nearly every sample came with metadata listing a de-identified subject ID, COVID-19 status, age in years and sex. Samples were obtained from the ongoing ImmuneRACE study (first 160 participants) and from about 1,300 subjects provided by 6 global collaborators. The prospective study material was composed of cDNA or gDNA derived from T cells, B-cell-depleted T cells, or PBMCs.

Note on this clone: Its antigen is unknown. Within one base of it there is no much larger clone, and no base qualities were kept.

Points the paper makes about the study in general: The amount of clinical and demographic metadata varied by source and participant and was provided uncurated.

Between the V and J ends, shortened by 6 bases and 2 bases respectively, the junction contains 10 bases. From its cysteine to its phenylalanine, the CDR3 spans 13 amino acids. Only the CDR3 DNA stays, 39 bases, in frame from base 1. The immunoSEQ Assay, a bias-controlled multiplex PCR, was used to amplify TCRbeta CDR3 regions from genomic DNA. As for the original processing: The number of nucleated cells in each sample was estimated by amplification of reference gene primers within the assay. Sequence reads were collapsed and filtered to measure the absolute abundance of every unique TCRbeta CDR3 rearrangement. For each sample, productive Simpson clonality was calculated as the square root of Simpson's diversity index over productive rearrangements. TCRdb retrieved this table from immuneACCESS and kept in-frame rearrangements only. Not all clones are present; in checked studies, unresolved V genes account for under half, and no reason is known for the remainder. D and trimming come from the DNA, and the V and J calls and clone size come from that table. This sample lists about 56,000 clones; about four fifths were detected once. 15% to 20% of the sample goes to the ten largest clones.

One collaborating source in Seattle enrolled patients while the patients were actively infected and followed the patients over time throughout the course of disease. Collaborating institutions collected whole blood in K2EDTA tubes following their own protocols. Collaborator samples were shipped for TCRbeta analysis as frozen whole blood, isolated PBMCs, or DNA extracted from either sample type. Sequenced sample: peripheral blood. The receptor was isolated from a man between 60 and 75 years old with COVID-19, enrolled during active disease. This chain joins TRBV12-3 or TRBV12-4 to TRBJ1-1; the D gene lacks a confident call. The CDR3 reads CASSVGANTEAFF. The DNA sequence is given as TGTGCCAGCAGCGTCGGTGCAAACACTGAAGCTTTCTTT.